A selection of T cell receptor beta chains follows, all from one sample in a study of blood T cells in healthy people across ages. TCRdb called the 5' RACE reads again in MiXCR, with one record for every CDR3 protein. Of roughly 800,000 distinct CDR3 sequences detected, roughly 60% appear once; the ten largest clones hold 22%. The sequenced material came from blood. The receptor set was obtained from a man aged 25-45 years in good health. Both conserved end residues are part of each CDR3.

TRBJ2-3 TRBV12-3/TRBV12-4 CASSFGQYTDTQYF
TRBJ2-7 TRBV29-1 CSVEEVATGRDEQYF
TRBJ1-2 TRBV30 CAWTQPGQGLYGYTF
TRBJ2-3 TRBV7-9 CASSFPQTKASSTDTQYF
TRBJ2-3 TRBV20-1 CSVPTDLGQDTQYF
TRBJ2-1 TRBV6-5 CASSYTTRGSYNEQFF
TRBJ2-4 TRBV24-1 CATSDPGTGPDIQYF
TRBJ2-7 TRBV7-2 CASSARRGAYEQYF
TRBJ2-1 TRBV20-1 CSARVAGVGNEQFF
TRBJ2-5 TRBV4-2 CASSQDGWGRETQYF
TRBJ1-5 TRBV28 CASKDGWGNDQPQHF
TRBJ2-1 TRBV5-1 CASSFIESYYNEQFF
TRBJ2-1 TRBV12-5 CASGFGSEKHNEQFF
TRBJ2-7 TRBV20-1 CSATPRTGIHEQYF
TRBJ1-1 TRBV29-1 CSYPGQGPTEAFF
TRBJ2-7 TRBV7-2 CASRSGHSLGNEQYF
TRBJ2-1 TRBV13 CASSLVPGTSGREQFF
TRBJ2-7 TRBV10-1 CASSESTREAYEQYF
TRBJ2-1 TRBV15 CATTTSVSGGNEQFF
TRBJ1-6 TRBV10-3 CAIRARGENNSPLHF
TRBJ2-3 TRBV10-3 CAIRRLAGGRNTDTQYF
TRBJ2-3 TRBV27 CASSLMPEGASQGYAQYF
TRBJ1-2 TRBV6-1 CACRTLGYGYTF
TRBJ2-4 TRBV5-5 CASSSYLAGGTAKNIQYF
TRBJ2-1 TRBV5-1 CASRLISGRSSYNEQFF
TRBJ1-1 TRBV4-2 CASSQDLGGNTEAFF
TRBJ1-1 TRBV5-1 CASSLEQGAWNTEAFF
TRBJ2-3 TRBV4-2 CASSQEKQGAGDTQYF
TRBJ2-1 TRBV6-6 CASSRTGQGFYNEQFF
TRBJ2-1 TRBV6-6 CASSPPAGGRNEQFF
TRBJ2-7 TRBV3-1 CASSQSEYEQYF
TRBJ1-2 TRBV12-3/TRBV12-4 CASSSPFGSPPNGYTF
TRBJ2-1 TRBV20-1 CSAPPTTSGWGNEQFF
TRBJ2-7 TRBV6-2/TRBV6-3 CASSTTPSRQGPHRGTQYF
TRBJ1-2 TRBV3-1 CASSQDQALRGGYTF
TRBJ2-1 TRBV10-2 CASSEIPYNEQFF
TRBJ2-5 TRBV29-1 CSVVRVESGTQYF
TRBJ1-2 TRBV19 CASSADRGFGYTF
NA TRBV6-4 CARVTGGGYEQYF
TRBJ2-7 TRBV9 CASSTLGGNEQYF
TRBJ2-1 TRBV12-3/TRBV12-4 CASSFRGGGADEQFF